This T cell receptor beta chain was recorded in a study of shared clonotypes between healthy human individuals. Across several immunoSEQ plates, the genomic DNA of each subset was split evenly. The authors' processing: There were no quality scores in the junction-only immunoSEQ sequences, so filtering differed. Using immunoSEQ multiplex PCR, the repertoire was profiled, and TCRdb retains in-frame clones only, with some absent. D and trimming were read from the DNA, whereas the V and J calls and clone size are those reported in that table. This table holds over a million clones, around four fifths found once. About this clone itself: Antigen: not known.

The CDR3 is 16 amino acids. Looked up from germline, CDR1 is MNHEY and CDR2 is SMNVEV (reference sequence). The V and J ends lost 2 bases and 3 bases respectively, with 11 bases between them. Regarding the study as a whole: Memory subsets generally showed lower estimated richness than naive subsets.

The source of this sequence is a man between 18 and 29 years old in good health. Sequencing used memory CD4+ T cells sorted from blood. The sample's subset: CD45RA-negative fraction. V usage is TRBV27 and J usage is TRBJ1-6; D not certain. The CDR3 region has the DNA TGTGCCAGCAGTTTAAGGACGGTCGACTATAATTCACCCCTCCACTTT. This sequence encodes CASSLRTVDYNSPLHF.